The source of this T cell receptor beta chain is a study of breast tumors, draining lymph nodes, adjacent tissues. MiXCR, applied by TCRdb to the multiplex PCR reads, yields one record per CDR3 protein. The sample consists of tens of thousands of distinct CDR3 sequences, about 23% of them appearing once. Study results and limitations: Tumor TCR diversity was below lymph nodes but above nontumor tissue. The data were judged consistent with most tumor T cells coming from lymph node and expanding in tumor.

Germline-derived CDR1 and CDR2 are SGHTA and FQGTGA. V lost 1 base and J lost 4; bases outside the gene matches: 1. The CDR3 totals 14 residues. This clonotype occurred a few times. Its matching antigen is unknown. J is TRBJ2-1 and V is TRBV7-3; 7 bases align to TRBD2. Sequenced sample: breast tumor tissue. This receptor was taken from a female donor with breast cancer. Some clones in this sample may be carry-over from other donors' samples. The CDR3, as DNA: TGTGCCAGCAGCTTAAGAGCGGGGTACAATGAGCAGTTCTTC. Amino acid sequence: CASSLRAGYNEQFF.